The TCR beta chain described here comes from a study of spatial heterogeneity in lung cancer. Looking at the study overall: Detected beta-chain sequences consistently exceeded alpha-chain sequences.

This clonotype is classed as medium-sized. For a library built for alpha chains, this beta chain is a stray read; little rests on its size. The V end lost 0 bases, the J end lost 10 bases, and 16 bases lay between the germline ends. Germline lookup yields CDR1 LGHDT and CDR2 YNNKEL (reference sequence). The CDR3 totals 15 residues. Each molecule of TCR cDNA was tagged with one unique molecular identifier. MiXCR, applied by TCRdb to the 5' RACE reads, yields one record per CDR3 protein. This sample has hundreds of distinct CDR3 sequences, with 13% to 15% found just once. Time point specified: blood at routine non-recurrence follow-up after resection. Sequencing of whole RNA from tumor, nontumor lung or frozen PBMC involved no sorting.

The V and J genes are TRBV3-1 and TRBJ2-1; the D is unclear. This receptor was identified in a male donor with early-stage non-small cell lung cancer. This specimen was PBMCs, taken at follow-up. The CDR3 bases are TGTGCCAGCAGCCAAGAGGACCTAAGCAGAAAGGAGCAGTTCTTC. It is translated as CASSQEDLSRKEQFF.